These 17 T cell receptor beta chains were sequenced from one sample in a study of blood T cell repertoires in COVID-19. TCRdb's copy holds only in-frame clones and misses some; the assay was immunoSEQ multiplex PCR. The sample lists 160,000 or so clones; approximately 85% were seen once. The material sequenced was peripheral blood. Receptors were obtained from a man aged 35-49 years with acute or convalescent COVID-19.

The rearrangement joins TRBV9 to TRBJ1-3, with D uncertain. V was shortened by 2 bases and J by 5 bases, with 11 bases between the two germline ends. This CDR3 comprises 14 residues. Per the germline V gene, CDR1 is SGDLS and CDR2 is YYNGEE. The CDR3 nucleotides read TGTGCCAGCAGCGTTGGGTCCGGGAGAAACACCATATATTTT. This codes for CASSVGSGRNTIYF.

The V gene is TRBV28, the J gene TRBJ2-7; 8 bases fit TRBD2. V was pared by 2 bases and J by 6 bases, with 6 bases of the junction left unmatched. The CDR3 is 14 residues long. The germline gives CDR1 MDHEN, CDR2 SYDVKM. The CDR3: CASSLRTSRGEQYF. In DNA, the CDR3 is TGTGCCAGCAGTTTAAGGACTAGCCGTGGCGAGCAGTACTTC. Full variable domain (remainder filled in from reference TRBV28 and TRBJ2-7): DVKVTQSSRYLVKRTGEKVFLECVQDMDHENMFWYRQDPGLGLRLIYFSYDVKMKEKGDIPEGYSVSREKKERFSLILESASTNQTSMYLCASSLRTSRGEQYFGPGTRLTVT.

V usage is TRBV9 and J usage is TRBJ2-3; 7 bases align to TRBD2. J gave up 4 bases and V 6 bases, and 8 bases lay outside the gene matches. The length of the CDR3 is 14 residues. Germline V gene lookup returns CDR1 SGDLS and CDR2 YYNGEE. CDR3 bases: TGTGCCAGCACCCCTACTAGCGAGGCAGATACGCAGTATTTT. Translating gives CASTPTSEADTQYF.

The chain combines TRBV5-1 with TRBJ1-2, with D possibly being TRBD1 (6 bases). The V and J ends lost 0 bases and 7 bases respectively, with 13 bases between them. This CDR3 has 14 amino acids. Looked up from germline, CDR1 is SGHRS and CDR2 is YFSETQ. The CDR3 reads CASSLETGYGGYTF. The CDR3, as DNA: TGCGCCAGCAGCTTGGAAACAGGGTACGGTGGCTACACCTTC.

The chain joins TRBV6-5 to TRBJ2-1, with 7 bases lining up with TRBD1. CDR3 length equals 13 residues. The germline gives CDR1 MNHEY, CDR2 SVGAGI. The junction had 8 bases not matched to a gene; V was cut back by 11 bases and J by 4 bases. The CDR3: CAADRVGYNEQFF. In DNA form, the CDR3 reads TGTGCCGCCGACAGGGTTGGGTACAATGAGCAGTTCTTC.

Here the CDR3 DNA reads TGTGCCAGCGGGGACTCAGGACAATTAACAGATACGCAGTATTTT. Protein sequence: CASGDSGQLTDTQYF. The V and J genes are TRBV6-6 and TRBJ2-3; a possible D gene is TRBD2 (6 bases). The CDR3 has 15 amino acids. V gave up 8 bases and J gave up 3 bases, with 18 bases separating them. Germline CDR1 reads MNHNY; CDR2 reads SVGAGI (reference sequence).

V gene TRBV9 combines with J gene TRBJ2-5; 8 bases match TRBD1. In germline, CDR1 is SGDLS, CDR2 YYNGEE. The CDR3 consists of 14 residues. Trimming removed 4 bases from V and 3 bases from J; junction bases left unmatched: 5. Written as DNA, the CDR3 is TGTGCCAGCAGCCCGCAGGGGGCAGAAGAGACCCAGTACTTC. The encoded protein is CASSPQGAEETQYF.

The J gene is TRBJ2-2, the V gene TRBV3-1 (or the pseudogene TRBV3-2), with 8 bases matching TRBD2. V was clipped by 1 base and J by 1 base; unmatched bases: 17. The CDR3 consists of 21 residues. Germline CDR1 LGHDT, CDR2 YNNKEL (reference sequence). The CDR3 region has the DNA TGTGCCAGCAGCCAAGTTCTTCGGGGTTCGGTAGCGGGGAAGAACACCGGGGAGCTGTTTTTT. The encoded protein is CASSQVLRGSVAGKNTGELFF.

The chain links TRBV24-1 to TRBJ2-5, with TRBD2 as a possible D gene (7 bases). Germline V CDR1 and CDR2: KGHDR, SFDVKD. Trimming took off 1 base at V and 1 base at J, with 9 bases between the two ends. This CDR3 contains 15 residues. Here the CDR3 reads CATSDFAGAQETQYF. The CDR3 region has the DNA TGTGCCACCAGTGATTTTGCGGGGGCCCAAGAGACCCAGTACTTC.

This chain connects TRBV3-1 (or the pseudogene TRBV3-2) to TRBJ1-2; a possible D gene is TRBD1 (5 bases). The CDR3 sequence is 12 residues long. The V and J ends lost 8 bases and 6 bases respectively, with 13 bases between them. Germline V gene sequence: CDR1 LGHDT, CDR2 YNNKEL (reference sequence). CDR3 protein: CASRGGYDGYTF. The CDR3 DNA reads TGTGCCAGCCGGGGGGGGTACGATGGCTACACCTTC.

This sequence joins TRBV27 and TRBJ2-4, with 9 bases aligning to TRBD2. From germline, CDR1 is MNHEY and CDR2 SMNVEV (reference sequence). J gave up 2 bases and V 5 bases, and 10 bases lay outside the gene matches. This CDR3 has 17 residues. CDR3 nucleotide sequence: TGTGCCAGCAGTCCCCTTCTAGCGGGGTATTCCAAAAACATTCAGTACTTC. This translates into CASSPLLAGYSKNIQYF.

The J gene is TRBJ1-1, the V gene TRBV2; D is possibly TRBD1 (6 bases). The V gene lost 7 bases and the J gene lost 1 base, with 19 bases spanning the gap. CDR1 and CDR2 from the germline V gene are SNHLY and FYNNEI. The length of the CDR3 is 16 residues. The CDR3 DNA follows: TGTGCCAGCACCACCTTTTCGACAGGTTCGAACACTGAAGCTTTCTTT. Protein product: CASTTFSTGSNTEAFF.

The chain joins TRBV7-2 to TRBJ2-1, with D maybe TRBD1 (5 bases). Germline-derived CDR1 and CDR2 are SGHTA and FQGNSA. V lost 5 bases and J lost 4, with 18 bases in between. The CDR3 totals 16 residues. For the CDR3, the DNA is TGTGCCAGCAGCGTCGACAGTGGGGCGCGTTACAATGAGCAGTTCTTC. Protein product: CASSVDSGARYNEQFF.

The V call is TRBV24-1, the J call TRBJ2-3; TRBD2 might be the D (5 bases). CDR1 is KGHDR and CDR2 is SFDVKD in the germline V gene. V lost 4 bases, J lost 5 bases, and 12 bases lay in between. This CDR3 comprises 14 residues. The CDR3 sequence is CATSDPSGGDTQYF. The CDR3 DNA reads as TGTGCCACCAGTGACCCCAGCGGAGGAGATACGCAGTATTTT.

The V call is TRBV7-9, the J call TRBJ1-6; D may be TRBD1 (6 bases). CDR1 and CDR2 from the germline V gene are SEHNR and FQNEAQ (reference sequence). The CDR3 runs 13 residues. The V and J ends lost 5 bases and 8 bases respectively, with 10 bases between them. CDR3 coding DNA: TGTGCCAGCAGCCCGAGGGGGTATTCACCCCTCCACTTT. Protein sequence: CASSPRGYSPLHF.

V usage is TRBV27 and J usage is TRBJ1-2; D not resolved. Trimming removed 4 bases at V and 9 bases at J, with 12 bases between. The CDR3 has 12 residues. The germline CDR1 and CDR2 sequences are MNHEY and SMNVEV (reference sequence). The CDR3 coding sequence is TGTGCCAGCAGTTCTACTGAGGGTAGCTACACCTTC. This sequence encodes CASSSTEGSYTF.

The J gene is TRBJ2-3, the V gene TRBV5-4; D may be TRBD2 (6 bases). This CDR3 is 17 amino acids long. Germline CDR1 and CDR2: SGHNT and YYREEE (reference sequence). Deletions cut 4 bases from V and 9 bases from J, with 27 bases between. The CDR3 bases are TGTGCCAGCAGCCCCGGGGGAGATTCTTTGGCCCTCGGGACGCAGTATTTT. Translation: CASSPGGDSLALGTQYF.